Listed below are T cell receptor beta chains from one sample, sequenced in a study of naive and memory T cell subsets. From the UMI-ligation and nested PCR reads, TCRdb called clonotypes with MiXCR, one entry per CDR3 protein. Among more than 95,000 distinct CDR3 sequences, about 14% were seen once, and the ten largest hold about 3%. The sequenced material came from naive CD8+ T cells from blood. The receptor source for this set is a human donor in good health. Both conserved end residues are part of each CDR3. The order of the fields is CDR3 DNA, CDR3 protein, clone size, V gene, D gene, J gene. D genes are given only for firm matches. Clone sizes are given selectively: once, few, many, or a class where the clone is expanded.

CDR3 DNA: TGTGCCAGCAGCTTAGCGGGCTATCTAGCGGGGCCTACAGATACGCAGTATTTT
CDR3 protein: CASSLAGYLAGPTDTQYF
clone size: few
V gene: TRBV7-8
D gene: TRBD2
J gene: TRBJ2-3

CDR3 DNA: TGTGCCAGCAGTTTAGGACCAGAAGGGGAGACCCAGTACTTC
CDR3 protein: CASSLGPEGETQYF
clone size: few
V gene: TRBV12-3/TRBV12-4
D gene: -
J gene: TRBJ2-5

CDR3 DNA: TGTGCCAGCAGTTTGACAGTCTCTGGAAACACCATATATTTT
CDR3 protein: CASSLTVSGNTIYF
clone size: few
V gene: TRBV12-3/TRBV12-4
D gene: -
J gene: TRBJ1-3

CDR3 DNA: TGTGCCAGCAGCTACCTCTCCTACGAGCAGTACTTC
CDR3 protein: CASSYLSYEQYF
clone size: few
V gene: TRBV28
D gene: -
J gene: TRBJ2-7

CDR3 DNA: TGCGCCAGCAGCCAAGAAGTCAAGGTTTCGGCCGGGGAGCTGTTTTTT
CDR3 protein: CASSQEVKVSAGELFF
clone size: -
V gene: TRBV4-3
D gene: -
J gene: TRBJ2-2

CDR3 DNA: TGTGCCAGCAGCTTGGGCCCCGACAGGACGAACACCGGGGAGCTGTTTTTT
CDR3 protein: CASSLGPDRTNTGELFF
clone size: -
V gene: TRBV7-8
D gene: -
J gene: TRBJ2-2

CDR3 DNA: TGTGCCAGCAGTTTGGGCTGGGGAGGGGTTCAGTACTTC
CDR3 protein: CASSLGWGGVQYF
clone size: -
V gene: TRBV12-3/TRBV12-4
D gene: TRBD2
J gene: TRBJ2-4

CDR3 DNA: TGTGCCAGCAGCACAAATGAAAAACTGTTTTTT
CDR3 protein: CASSTNEKLFF
clone size: -
V gene: TRBV6-6
D gene: -
J gene: TRBJ1-4

CDR3 DNA: TGTGCCAGCAGTTTGGATAAGAAAACTGAAGCTTTCTTT
CDR3 protein: CASSLDKKTEAFF
clone size: -
V gene: TRBV12-3/TRBV12-4
D gene: -
J gene: TRBJ1-1

CDR3 DNA: TGCGCCAGCAGTGGCGGGAGCAATGAGCAGTTCTTC
CDR3 protein: CASSGGSNEQFF
clone size: -
V gene: TRBV5-1
D gene: TRBD2
J gene: TRBJ2-1